The following is a T cell receptor (beta chain) sequence with its context. Its antigen remains unidentified. The sample holds no much larger clone one base away, and base qualities are not on file. To sequence the TCRbeta CDR3 region, genomic DNA was isolated from the sorted cells. The immunoSEQ Assay was used for sequencing of TCRbeta CDR3 regions. Imported from immuneACCESS, the table was reduced by TCRdb to in-frame sequences with V and J called. These copies leave out some clones; in studies compared against another copy, an unresolved V gene accounts for under half, and the cause of the remainder is not known. The sample table lists more than 45,000 clones, 82% of them with a count of one. The ten top clones hold about 3.7% of the sample. This record comes from a study of OX40 agonist ivuxolimab in advanced cancers. Regarding the complete study: Ivuxolimab was an agonistic, fully human IgG2 monoclonal antibody directed against OX40 (CD134), a costimulatory receptor. Intravenous ivuxolimab was administered to patients every 2 weeks at six dose levels: 0.01, 0.1, 0.3, 1.5, 3 and 10 mg/kg. Of the 50 to 55 patients in dose escalation, around 20 had hepatocellular carcinoma, some 15 had melanoma, 9 had renal cell carcinoma and 9 had head and neck cancer. In the dose-escalation cohort, 82.7% of patients were male, and the mean age was around 60 years with a range of roughly 20 to 79. Prior anti-PD-1, anti-PD-L1 or anti-CTLA-4 therapy was permitted, and checkpoint inhibitors had been received by about two fifths of dose-escalation patients. Partial responses were achieved by three dose-escalation patients, of whom one had hepatocellular carcinoma and two had cutaneous melanoma. Peripheral TCRbeta sequencing was intended to test whether TCR sequence diversity was altered and clonal T-cell expansion was caused by ivuxolimab. The paper covers the monotherapy dose-escalation part of the phase I ivuxolimab trial, which included N ≈ 54 patients.

The CDR3 numbers 14 residues from cysteine through phenylalanine. The DNA shown is the 42-base CDR3, in frame from base 1. From V the trimming removes 3 bases and from J it removes 2 bases, while the gene matches leave 1 base of the junction unaccounted for. Via the germline V gene, CDR1 is SGHNT and CDR2 YENEEA. The trial excluded patients who had a history of autoimmune disease or who were on systemic immunosuppression. Peripheral blood for TCR sequencing was collected from all dose cohorts at baseline, on cycle 4 day 1, and on cycle 7 day 1. Samples were obtained from an open-label, multicenter, first-in-human phase I dose-escalation trial of ivuxolimab. The trial enrolled adults with locally advanced or metastatic head and neck squamous cell, hepatocellular, melanoma or renal cell carcinoma. CD4+ and CD8+ T cells were sorted separately from peripheral blood before TCR sequencing. General study outcomes and caveats: Which antigens the clonally expanded peripheral T cells were specific for was not determined. Clonal expansion of both CD4+ and CD8+ blood T cells was observed from baseline to week 6 at doses 0.1 to 3.0 mg/kg. In partial responders in the 0.1-3.0 mg/kg groups, normalized peripheral clonal expansion was found to be among the lowest, especially among CD8+ T cells. Low levels of normalized T-cell clonal expansion were also seen in some patients who did not respond. After ivuxolimab, more expanded clones were found on average in CD8+ T cells than in CD4+ T cells.

The sample was CD4+ or CD8+ T cells sorted from blood, taken in a trial of the OX40 agonist ivuxolimab. The chain is assembled from TRBV11-3 and TRBJ2-3; 8 of the junction bases match TRBD1. This clonotype originated in an adult with an advanced solid tumor such as melanoma, head and neck, liver or kidney cancer. CDR3 protein: CASSLGQATDTQYF. The sequenced DNA: TGTGCCAGCAGCTTGGGACAGGCCACAGATACGCAGTATTTT.